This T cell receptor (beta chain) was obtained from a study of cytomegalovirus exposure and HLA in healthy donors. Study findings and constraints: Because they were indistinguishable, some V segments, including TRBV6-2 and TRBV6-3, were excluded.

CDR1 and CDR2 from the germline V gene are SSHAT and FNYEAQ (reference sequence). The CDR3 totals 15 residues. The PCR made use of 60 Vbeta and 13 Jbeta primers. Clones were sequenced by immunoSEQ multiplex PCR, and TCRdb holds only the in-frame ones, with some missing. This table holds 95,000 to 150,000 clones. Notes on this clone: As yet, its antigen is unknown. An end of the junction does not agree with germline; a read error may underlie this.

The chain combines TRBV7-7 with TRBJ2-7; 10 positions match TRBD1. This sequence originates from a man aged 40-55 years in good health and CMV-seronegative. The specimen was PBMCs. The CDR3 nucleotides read TGTGCTAGCAGCTTAGAACCCGGGACAGGGGACGAGCAGTACTTC. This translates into CASSLEPGTGDEQYF.